Reported below is one T cell receptor (beta chain). The antigen remains undetermined. This entry belongs to a study of cytomegalovirus exposure and HLA in healthy donors. Study-level findings and limits: A later look showed TCR association rates differing by HLA locus, highest for DRB1 and lowest for HLA-C. The number of N-insertions in an Asian-associated ancestry cluster was reportedly below the approximately 680-donor mean in a later analysis. Per a later analysis, HLA-associated TCR beta chains showed more clonal expansion than other, equally common TCR beta chains. The investigators catalogued 180 or so TCR beta chains as cytomegalovirus-associated.

The primer mix had 60 Vbeta and 13 Jbeta primers. Assay used: immunoSEQ multiplex PCR; TCRdb lists only in-frame clones, some missing. The sample records 220,000 or so clones, 65% to 75% being singletons. V was trimmed by 0 bases and J by 5 bases, leaving 14 bases between them. This CDR3 has 16 residues. The germline gives CDR1 WSHSY, CDR2 SAAADI. This clonotype was sampled from a woman aged 25-40 years in good health and CMV-seronegative. Sequences were obtained from PBMCs. This chain joins TRBV10-2 and TRBJ1-5, with D unclear. The CDR3 spells CASSESGGLTDQPQHF. DNA for the CDR3: TGCGCCAGCAGTGAGTCAGGAGGACTTACTGATCAGCCCCAGCATTTT.